The sequence of this T cell receptor beta chain was determined in a study of cytomegalovirus exposure and HLA in healthy donors listed by TCRdb under 2017. Regarding the research as a whole: An earlier analysis of 587 of the donors reported about 250 Gb of sequence data and around 110 million unique TCR beta sequences from some 180 million T cells. An early release that covered roughly 600 HLA-typed donors contained approximately 300 gigabases of sequencing data and 65 million to 100 million unique TCR sequences. Of the 300 to 450 genotyped donors, around 81% fell in the genetic ancestry cluster associated with self-reported Caucasian donors. The study aimed to test whether signatures of past pathogen exposure could be identified by cataloging public T cell receptors. Using immunosequencing, the study profiled T cell repertoires from around 680 subjects and related those repertoires to cytomegalovirus serostatus. Along with the approximately 650-subject first cohort, a separate validation cohort of over a hundred different subjects was used. To predict cytomegalovirus infection status, the study combined high-throughput TCR immunosequencing, statistical association of individual TCRs with disease status, and machine learning. A later analysis re-analyzed previously published TCR beta repertoires from roughly 690 donors and added high-resolution HLA genotyping to study TCR occurrence patterns. The later analysis used no new phenotypic data to find candidate immune exposures, relying instead on TCR beta sequences and their occurrence across donors. To decide whether each TCR beta V gene segment behaved as functional or pseudogenic, an earlier analysis of some 600 of the donors relied on high-throughput TCR beta sequencing. Donor age, sex, ethnicity and CMV serostatus were compiled alongside the repertoire data. In a later genetic analysis, genome-wide SNP genotypes for about three fifths of the roughly 670 donors were used, and that subset was treated as a discovery cohort. All discovery cohort repertoires had been generated on a single sequencing platform. HLA typing covered class I and class II loci at four-digit resolution. The number of typed donors differed by locus: about 629-640 for A, B, C, DRB1 and DQB1; some 540 for DQA1; over 600 for DPA1; and some 430 for DPB1. Roughly 5 DR-DQ haplotypes were handled as single units for association and clustering, since linkage in the cohort was strong. Among a few hundred genotyped donors of the cohort, an average of approximately 250,000 unique TCR beta nucleotide sequences were sequenced per donor, approximately 20% of them non-productive. Overall results and qualifications from the work: Because some donors lacked HLA typing at each locus, the association tests relied only on the typed subset. According to the authors, the approach could potentially be generalized to other disease states and immunological phenotypes. CMV serostatus was the only immune exposure information available for the cohort. In vitro tests confirmed that a few of the cytomegalovirus-associated TCR beta chains recognize cytomegalovirus antigens. A further reported finding was that TCR beta sequences accurately predicted the HLA-A and HLA-B alleles for most subjects in the first cohort. The classifier was reported to diagnose cytomegalovirus status with high specificity and sensitivity in both the original cohort and the validation cohort. In a later analysis, around 17,000 TCR beta sequences were associated with specific HLA alleles at a false discovery rate of 0.05. Correlated functional status among segregating V segments might be attributable to linkage disequilibrium, but an unknown experimental factor could not be ruled out. In a later analysis, several top co-occurrence clusters were reported to appear linked to parvovirus B19, influenza, CMV and Epstein-Barr virus. According to a later analysis, TCR association rates differed among HLA loci, with DRB1 alleles showing the most associated TCRs and HLA-C alleles showing the fewest. In a later genetic analysis, a missense DCLRE1C variant was associated with V-gene and J-gene trimming of TCR beta chains, and the association was replicated in an independent cohort. A later genetic analysis reported fewer N-insertions in productive TCRs among donors in an Asian-associated ancestry cluster than the roughly 620-donor mean. Most TCR sequences were observed very rarely across donors, whereas some public TCRs were present in many individuals. A total of 164 TCR beta chains were listed by the study as associated with cytomegalovirus. An earlier analysis of several hundred of the donors showed that most TCR beta V segments appeared in productive rearrangements either about 87% or about 30% of the time, which broadly matched IMGT annotations. Strong co-occurrence of HLA alleles, especially DR and DQ, made assigning TCR associations to individual alleles difficult. Some IMGT-functional V segments, including TRBV6-2 and TRBV6-3, could not be told apart with the 87-base-pair reads, so those segments were excluded. The presence/absence analyses assumed that sequencing depth was roughly uniform across donors, and that assumption may not be true. Because counts were too low, fewer than 20 rarely observed V segments, including chromosome 9 orphons, were excluded from the earlier analysis of fewer than 650 of the donors. Compared with equally common non-associated chains, HLA-associated TCR beta chains in a later analysis were more clonally expanded and had lower generation probabilities. Most CMV-associated TCR beta chains appeared to be HLA-restricted in a later analysis, and the HLA associations seemed to be driven largely by CMV exposure. The cohort was sequenced for TCR beta chains only, and without alpha or paired-chain data the features that could be detected were limited. A cluster of highly shared sequence variants was judged likely to be a technical artifact of the sequencing pipeline.

The library came from the immunoSEQ multiplex PCR assay. The multiplex PCR relied on a mix of 60 forward primers for TCR Vbeta segments and 13 reverse primers for TCR Jbeta segments. A multiplex PCR assay on genomic DNA amplified the CDR3 region of rearranged TCR beta genes. The Illumina HiSeq System was used to sequence the amplified TCR beta libraries as 87-base-pair reads. The published analysis was carried out like this. A later analysis tallied 75 million to 85 million unique TCR beta chains across the 666 repertoires, and approximately 11 million of those chains were shared by two or more donors. Raw reads were error-corrected and collapsed into unique sequences with a nearest-neighbor algorithm that merged closely related sequences to remove PCR and sequencing errors. Alignment of CDR3 sequences to IMGT reference sequences was used to assign V, D and J gene segments. For a sequence to be retained, at least a six-nucleotide match to both a V gene segment and a J gene segment was required. A rearrangement counted as productive if the CDR3 had no stop codons and remained in frame with V and J, and every other rearrangement counted as non-productive. Following IMGT convention, CDR3 was defined as the stretch from the second conserved V-encoded cysteine up to the conserved J-encoded phenylalanine. The earlier analysis of about 640 of the donors excluded any sequence lacking an unambiguous match to a single V gene segment. An earlier analysis of fewer than 750 of the donors classified V segments as functional when productive rearrangements were above 56.7% and as segregating when the standard deviation between donors was above 5%. A statistical classification framework was developed to diagnose cytomegalovirus status using the catalog of TCR beta chain sequences. In a later analysis, V and J genes were assigned by comparing TCR nucleotide sequences against IMGT/GENE-DB human TR gene sequences. In a later analysis, CDR3 sequences and most-parsimonious VDJ recombination scenarios were assigned using the TCRdist pipeline. In a later analysis, every TCR beta chain was defined by the combination of its CDR3 amino acid sequence and its V-gene family, and reads without a unique V-gene family were dropped. To address suspected cross-contamination and a sequencing artifact, a later analysis removed 450 to 700 highly shared, low-generation-probability nucleotide sequences. A later analysis calculated a clonal expansion index for each public chain from normalized within-repertoire ranks of inferred template counts. In a later analysis, generation probabilities were computed using a VDJ recombination model fitted to out-of-frame rearrangements, and the results were checked against IGoR. A later analysis scored TCR-TCR, TCR-HLA and TCR-CMV co-occurrence with hypergeometric tests, applying a repertoire-size bias correction to TCR pairs. A later analysis estimated false discovery rates by permuting HLA or CMV assignments 20 times. In a later analysis, co-occurring TCRs were grouped using DBSCAN, with TCRdist sequence similarity added in when clustering inside HLA-allele-positive subsets. For co-occurrence clustering, repertoires with fewer than 30,000 or more than 120,000 public chains were excluded, along with several repertoires with anomalous nucleotide sharing. TCRdb mirrors the immuneACCESS table, restricted to in-frame sequences. Some clones are absent from its copies; in checked studies, under half trace to an unresolved V gene, and the reason for the others is unknown. The V and J calls and the clone size are those of that table, but D and trimming were determined from the DNA. Across this sample there are approximately 79,000 clones, with around 78% seen only once. The ten largest clonotypes hold roughly 6% of the sample.

With respect to this clone: Its antigen is still unknown. No per-base quality is available; no much larger clone lies one base away.

Including cysteine and phenylalanine, the CDR3 has 14 amino acids. Only the CDR3 DNA is retained, 42 bases long and in frame from the first base. Per the germline V gene (reference sequence), MNHNY is the CDR1 and SVGAGI is the CDR2. Trimming takes 10 bases off V and 1 base off J; junction bases not matched to a gene: 6. The cohort comprised 670 or so healthy bone marrow donors. Cohort members were all nominally healthy when sampled, although unrecorded immune exposures were likely present. The donor tested CMV seropositive and was one of the 289 seropositive cohort members. A peripheral blood sample was collected from each donor, and TCR beta sequencing was performed on peripheral blood mononuclear cells. The Qiagen DNeasy Blood Extraction Kit was used to extract genomic DNA from the blood cell samples.

This chain is built from TRBV6-6 and TRBJ2-5, with TRBD2 matching 10 junction bases. The sequenced sample was PBMCs. This clonotype originated in a male donor in good health and CMV-seropositive. The CDR3 region reads CATSAGGRQETQYF. The nucleotide sequence is TGTGCCACCTCAGCGGGGGGGCGCCAAGAGACCCAGTACTTC.